The entry below describes one TCR beta chain. These data are taken from a study of blood T cell repertoires in COVID-19. Study information: Sites in the United States, Italy and Spain provided acute and convalescent COVID-19 samples. PBMCs, B-cell-depleted T cells, or T cells were the source of the cDNA or gDNA that made up the material.

Trimming left V 0 bases short and J 0 bases short, with 13 bases between. Germline V lookup: CDR1 LNHDA, CDR2 SQIVND (reference sequence). The CDR3 consists of 17 residues. Authors' methods: Counts of nucleated cells, estimated from reference gene primer amplification, were obtained. The protocol was immunoSEQ multiplex PCR, while the TCRdb copy is restricted to in-frame clones and leaves out a portion. V, J and clone size derive from that table, while D and trimming were established from the DNA sequence. Of fewer than 90,000 clones in the sample, almost 85% were seen once. Source material: peripheral blood. The sequence was collected from a man between 65 and 85 years old with acute or convalescent COVID-19. The chain links TRBV19 to TRBJ2-3; a possible D gene is TRBD2 (6 bases). The CDR3 nucleotides are TGTGCCAGTAGTATAGATCAGGTAGGGACTAGCACAGATACGCAGTATTTT. It yields the protein CASSIDQVGTSTDTQYF.